The next 27 T cell receptor beta chains were all read from a single sample in a study of T-cell memory formation after mild COVID-19. Each CDR3 protein gets one entry after TCRdb re-called the 5' RACE reads with MiXCR. The table lists around 80,000 distinct CDR3 sequences, over 11% of them singletons. The sequencing sample was made of PBMCs or a T cell subset sorted from them (not recorded which). Receptor source: an adult woman who had mild COVID-19 (a few samples of this study predate the infection). Cell type and time point are not known.

Only a few counts were recorded for this clonotype. This chain uses TRBV9 with TRBJ2-1; 7 positions agree with TRBD1. J gave up 8 bases and V 3 bases, and 5 bases lay outside the gene matches. Germline-derived CDR1 and CDR2 are SGDLS and YYNGEE. The CDR3 spans 13 residues. CDR3 residues: CASSGLRGYEQFF. CDR3 DNA sequence: TGTGCCAGCAGCGGCCTCAGGGGGTATGAGCAGTTCTTC.

The chain has TRBV27 and TRBJ1-6, with D maybe TRBD1 (5 bases). This CDR3 spans 13 amino acids. The V end was cut by 4 bases, the J end by 6 bases, with 7 bases between. Germline V gives CDR1 MNHEY, CDR2 SMNVEV (reference sequence). The CDR3 here is CASSSDSNSPLHF. The DNA of the CDR3 is TGTGCCAGCAGTTCAGACAGTAATTCACCCCTCCACTTT.

The V and J genes are TRBV19 and TRBJ2-2, with D perhaps matching TRBD2 (6 bases). The germline CDR1 and CDR2 sequences are LNHDA and SQIVND (reference sequence). The CDR3 consists of 15 residues. Trimming stripped 1 base from V and 4 bases from J, with 10 bases between. CDR3 amino acids: CASSIGGGTTGELFF. Here the CDR3 DNA reads TGTGCCAGTAGTATAGGTGGGGGGACCACCGGGGAGCTGTTTTTT.

This clonotype came up many times. This chain joins TRBV27 and TRBJ2-7; D is uncertain. This CDR3 has 11 amino acids. Germline CDR1 is MNHEY and CDR2 is SMNVEV (reference sequence). V shed 4 bases and J shed 4 bases, with 5 bases lying between them. CDR3 sequence: CASSSAYEQYF. The CDR3 DNA reads as TGTGCCAGCAGTTCTGCGTACGAGCAGTACTTC.

J is TRBJ2-1 and V is TRBV5-1; D gene ambiguous. CDR1 SGHRS and CDR2 YFSETQ come from the germline V gene. With 7 bases removed from V and 6 bases from J, the gap between germline ends came to 11 bases. This CDR3 is 12 amino acids long. In DNA, the CDR3 is TGCGCCAGCGGAAGGACGGTCAATGAGCAGTTCTTC. Protein: CASGRTVNEQFF.

This chain links TRBV2 with TRBJ1-5, with D uncertain. V lost 6 bases and J 5 bases, leaving 11 bases between the germline ends. From germline, CDR1 is SNHLY and CDR2 FYNNEI. The CDR3 covers 13 residues. CDR3 nucleotide sequence: TGTGCCAGCAGCGGACTGATGCATCAGCCCCAGCATTTT. It codes for CASSGLMHQPQHF.

This sequence joins TRBV12-3 or TRBV12-4 and TRBJ2-2; 9 positions match TRBD1. The CDR3 runs 15 residues. V dropped 5 bases and J dropped 6; count of bases not matched to a gene: 7. This chain's CDR3 is CASSGWTGEPGELFF. CDR3 DNA: TGTGCCAGCAGTGGATGGACAGGGGAGCCCGGGGAGCTGTTTTTT.

The CDR3 spells CASSFTRLGTGELFF. CDR3 bases: TGTGCCAGCAGTTTTACTAGACTAGGCACCGGGGAGCTGTTTTTT. The V call is TRBV6-2 or TRBV6-3, the J call TRBJ2-2; TRBD2 might be the D (6 bases). Germline CDR1 and CDR2: MNHEY and SVGEGT. CDR3 length equals 15 residues. V was cut by 4 bases and J by 4 bases, with 13 bases left in between.

This sequence joins TRBV15 and TRBJ1-6, with a possible D match to TRBD1 (6 bases). CDR1 and CDR2 from the germline V gene are LNHNV and YYDKDF (reference sequence). Trimming stripped 6 bases from V and 10 bases from J, with 13 bases between. There are 13 residues in the CDR3. CDR3 protein: CATSVEGVSPLHF. CDR3 coding DNA: TGTGCCACCAGTGTTGAGGGGGTCTCACCCCTCCACTTT.

In its sample, this clonotype was seen many times. This sequence joins TRBV9 and TRBJ1-5; a weak D match, TRBD1 (6 bases). CDR1 and CDR2 from the germline V gene are SGDLS and YYNGEE. Trimming cost V 0 bases and J 6 bases, with 10 bases left between them. CDR3 length: 14 amino acids. CDR3 amino acids: CASSVGPGAQPQHF. The CDR3 nucleotides read TGTGCCAGCAGCGTAGGGCCAGGGGCTCAGCCCCAGCATTTT.

The CDR3 region has the DNA TGTGCCAGCAGCTTAGTTCACAGGTTGTTTAGCTGGGGTAGCGGCTCTAAGGACTACGAGCAGTACTTC. Protein sequence: CASSLVHRLFSWGSGSKDYEQYF. The V call is TRBV7-2, the J call TRBJ2-7; D might be TRBD2 (6 bases). The CDR3 has 23 amino acids. CDR1 is SGHTA and CDR2 is FQGNSA in the germline V gene. The V and J ends lost 1 base and 3 bases respectively, with 37 bases between them.

The rearrangement links TRBV5-1 to TRBJ2-1; 8 bases are shared with TRBD2. The V segment lost 0 bases and the J segment 8 bases; nucleotides outside the gene matches: 7. CDR1 and CDR2 (germline): SGHRS, YFSETQ. This CDR3 is 15 amino acids long. This CDR3 is CASSLVDSGKYEQFF. The CDR3 nucleotides are TGCGCCAGCAGCTTGGTTGATAGCGGGAAGTATGAGCAGTTCTTC.

The J gene is TRBJ2-3, the V gene TRBV6-5, with 10 bases identical to TRBD2. This CDR3 is 15 amino acids long. Germline V CDR1 and CDR2: MNHEY, SVGAGI. V shed 6 bases, J shed 4 bases, and the junction held 7 bases outside the gene matches. The CDR3 sequence is CASRTAGGVPDTQYF. The CDR3, as DNA: TGTGCCAGCAGAACAGCGGGGGGGGTACCAGATACGCAGTATTTT.

This sequence joins TRBV11-2 and TRBJ1-2; D gene ambiguous. This CDR3 region has 14 residues. The germline gives CDR1 SGHAT, CDR2 FQNNGV. The V and J ends lost 1 base and 6 bases respectively, with 12 bases between them. The CDR3 region has the DNA TGTGCCAGCAGCTTAGCGGGGAATCGGGATGGCTACACCTTC. Translated: CASSLAGNRDGYTF.

This clonotype was observed a handful of times. The V gene is TRBV5-1, the J gene TRBJ2-3, with 9 bases fitting TRBD2. Germline trimming cut 1 base from V and 5 bases from J; bases unmatched to any gene: 5. Germline lookup yields CDR1 SGHRS and CDR2 YFSETQ. The CDR3 has 15 residues. The CDR3 nucleotides read TGCGCCAGCAGCTTGCTGGGCGGGGGGGGAGATACGCAGTATTTT. The encoded protein is CASSLLGGGGDTQYF.

This rearrangement joins TRBV6-1 to TRBJ2-1; 12 bases line up with TRBD2. The CDR3 length is 15 residues. V lost 7 bases and J lost 5; bases outside the gene matches: 6. Per germline, CDR1 MNHNS and CDR2 SASEGT. CDR3 protein: CASTRGLAGDNEQFF. The CDR3 DNA reads TGTGCCAGCACCCGGGGACTAGCGGGTGACAATGAGCAGTTCTTC.

The chain links TRBV25-1 to TRBJ1-3, with 7 bases aligning to TRBD1. Trimming at V came to 9 bases and at J to 2 bases, leaving 7 bases not matched to a gene. This CDR3 spans 14 amino acids. Germline CDR1 and CDR2: MGHDK and SYGVNS. This CDR3 reads CARRDSHPGNTIYF. The CDR3 DNA follows: TGTGCCAGAAGGGACAGCCACCCTGGAAACACCATATATTTT.

This chain links TRBV20-1 with TRBJ2-7; 10 bases are shared with TRBD2. Losses at the gene ends were 1 base for V and 5 bases for J; bases not matched to a gene: 5. The length of the CDR3 is 14 residues. Germline loops: CDR1 DFQATT, CDR2 SNEGSKA (reference sequence). The CDR3 bases are TGCAGTGCTAGAGCACTAGCGGGGTTCGACGAGCAGTACTTC. It codes for CSARALAGFDEQYF.

The chain recombines TRBV7-8 with TRBJ2-1, with 14 bases fitting TRBD2. The CDR3 extends over 16 amino acids. Germline-derived CDR1 and CDR2 are SGHVS and FQNEAQ. V lost 1 base, J lost 9 bases, and 5 bases stayed unmatched. The CDR3 coding sequence is TGTGCCAGCAGCTTAGGACTAGCGGGAGGGCCTCGTGAGCAGTTCTTC. It specifies CASSLGLAGGPREQFF.

This clonotype was counted ten times or more. The chain recombines TRBV12-3 or TRBV12-4 with TRBJ2-1, with 8 bases aligning to TRBD2. CDR3 length: 15 residues. The V and J ends lost 4 bases and 7 bases, in that order; junction bases with no gene match: 9. DNA for the CDR3: TGTGCCAGCAGTTCCCCCGGGACTAGGGAGAATGAGCAGTTCTTC. Protein sequence: CASSSPGTRENEQFF.

This clonotype was counted a few times. The V and J genes are TRBV12-3 or TRBV12-4 and TRBJ1-5; D is unclear. The V gene lost 3 bases and the J gene lost 5 bases, with 8 bases spanning the gap. This CDR3 is 13 amino acids long. CDR3 protein: CASSFENHQPQHF. CDR3 nucleotides: TGTGCCAGCAGTTTCGAGAATCATCAGCCCCAGCATTTT.

This chain connects TRBV7-9 to TRBJ2-3; maybe TRBD2 (7 bases). The CDR3 totals 16 residues. V was trimmed by 5 bases and J by 4 bases, leaving 19 bases between them. Per the germline V gene, CDR1 is SEHNR and CDR2 is FQNEAQ (reference sequence). The CDR3 DNA sequence: TGTGCCAGCAGCCCCCTTGCGGGGGCAGGGGCAGATACGCAGTATTTT. Amino acid sequence: CASSPLAGAGADTQYF.

The chain combines TRBV30 with TRBJ1-1, with D maybe TRBD1 (6 bases). Germline CDR1 and CDR2: GTSNPN and SVGIG (reference sequence). The CDR3 loop spans 11 amino acids. The ends were cut back, 3 bases at V and 7 bases at J, with 9 bases in the middle. CDR3: CAWSRGGEAFF. DNA for the CDR3: TGTGCCTGGAGCAGAGGGGGTGAAGCTTTCTTT.

The rearrangement uses TRBV7-6 and TRBJ2-7; the D gene is possibly TRBD1 (6 bases). From germline, CDR1 is SGHVS and CDR2 FNYEAQ. The CDR3 runs to 16 residues. Trimming shortened V by 7 bases and J by 0 bases, and 19 bases separated the two germline ends. DNA of the CDR3: TGTGCCAGCACCCCGCGCCGGGACATGAGCTCCTACGAGCAGTACTTC. The encoded protein is CASTPRRDMSSYEQYF.

This clonotype has more than one count but fewer than ten. The CDR3 nucleotides read TGTGCCAGCAGTGACTCATTACAAGCGGGACAGGTTTTTAATGAGCAGTTCTTC. Protein sequence: CASSDSLQAGQVFNEQFF. The chain links TRBV2 to TRBJ2-1, with a possible D match to TRBD1 (8 bases). Germline V gives CDR1 SNHLY, CDR2 FYNNEI. Trimming removed 3 bases at V and 7 bases at J, with 25 bases between. This CDR3 has 18 amino acids.

This clonotype was recorded a few times. The chain recombines TRBV7-9 with TRBJ2-6; TRBD1 aligns across 9 bases. The trim removed 5 bases at V and 4 bases at J, leaving 12 bases unmatched. Per germline, CDR1 SEHNR and CDR2 FQNEAQ (reference sequence). The CDR3 is made up of 18 amino acids. This CDR3 reads CASSNPGQGAAGANVLTF. The CDR3 DNA reads as TGTGCCAGCAGCAACCCGGGACAGGGAGCGGCAGGGGCCAACGTCCTGACTTTC.

This clonotype was counted a few times. This chain uses TRBV12-3 or TRBV12-4 with TRBJ2-7, with no clear D. This CDR3 has 16 amino acids. Trimming removed 2 bases from V and 2 bases from J, with 16 bases in between. Here the CDR3 reads CASSLSTGQIPYEQYF. The DNA for the CDR3 is TGTGCCAGCAGTTTAAGTACCGGGCAAATCCCCTACGAGCAGTACTTC.